This passage covers 8 T cell receptor beta chains from one sample sequenced in a study of cytotoxic CD8 clonotypes in ibrutinib-treated CLL. Produced via immunoSEQ multiplex PCR; TCRdb's table is partial and in-frame only. The sample holds over 250,000 clones, roughly 76% seen once. The material sequenced was PBMCs, taken at disease progression, from a patient treated with ibrutinib. The receptors derive from a human donor with chronic lymphocytic leukemia.

The chain combines TRBV6-5 with TRBJ2-1; 10 bases are shared with TRBD1. The CDR3 contains 16 residues. V lost 0 bases to trimming and J lost 10 bases; unmatched junction nucleotides: 9. Germline V gene sequence: CDR1 MNHEY, CDR2 SVGAGI. CDR3 in amino acids: CASSYSMDRGWGEQFF. The CDR3 DNA reads TGTGCCAGCAGTTACTCCATGGACAGGGGGTGGGGGGAGCAGTTCTTC.

This chain joins TRBV4-3 and TRBJ2-7, with TRBD1 matching 7 bases. The CDR3 is 15 amino acids. The V and J ends lost 0 bases and 3 bases, in that order; junction bases with no gene match: 5. Per germline, CDR1 LGHNA and CDR2 YSLEER. The CDR3 protein is CASSQDPGGYYEQYF. The CDR3 DNA reads TGCGCCAGCAGCCAAGATCCAGGGGGATACTACGAGCAGTACTTC.

This chain joins TRBV4-1 and TRBJ2-7; 10 bases are a match to TRBD2. V shed 0 bases, J shed 4 bases, and the junction held 12 bases outside the gene matches. Germline-derived CDR1 and CDR2 are MGHRA and YSYEKL. This CDR3 has 18 amino acids. The CDR3 region is CASSQEVGRLAGLYEQYF. CDR3 nucleotides: TGCGCCAGCAGCCAAGAAGTTGGGCGACTAGCGGGCCTTTACGAGCAGTACTTC.

J is TRBJ2-2 and V is TRBV7-2; tentatively, D is TRBD1 (6 bases). Trimming pared 6 bases from V and 4 bases from J, leaving 9 bases between. CDR3 size: 13 residues. The germline gives CDR1 SGHTA, CDR2 FQGNSA. CDR3 sequence reads: CASRQGGTGELFF. The CDR3 DNA follows: TGTGCCAGCAGACAGGGCGGCACCGGGGAGCTGTTTTTT.

The chain recombines TRBV7-9 with TRBJ2-7; possibly TRBD2 for D (5 bases). CDR3 length: 13 amino acids. CDR1 and CDR2 (germline): SEHNR, FQNEAQ (reference sequence). Deletions cut 1 base from V and 9 bases from J, with 13 bases between. CDR3 sequence: CASSLGETGRQYF. Written as DNA, the CDR3 is TGTGCCAGCAGCTTAGGGGAAACTGGGAGGCAGTACTTC.

The J gene is TRBJ2-7, the V gene TRBV7-8; 9 nucleotides match TRBD1. The CDR3 is made up of 15 amino acids. Unmatched junction bases numbered 8, after V lost 4 bases and J lost 4 bases. Germline assignment: CDR1 SGHVS and CDR2 FQNEAQ. Here the CDR3 DNA reads TGTGCCAGCAGCTCATCAGGGACAGGGCCGTACGAGCAGTACTTC. Its protein product is CASSSSGTGPYEQYF.

The chain links TRBV21-1 to TRBJ2-5; TRBD1 reflects the table's D call only, with no check against the DNA. TRBV21-1 is classified as a pseudogene. The CDR3 consists of 14 residues. CDR3 protein: CASSKVTVQETQYF. The CDR3 nucleotides read TGTGCCAGCAGCAAAGTGACAGTTCAAGAGACCCAGTACTTC.

The chain links TRBV5-1 to TRBJ2-4, with D perhaps TRBD1 or TRBD2 (6 bases each). The germline V gene encodes CDR1 SGHRS and CDR2 YFSETQ. This CDR3 has 16 residues. V dropped 0 bases and J dropped 3 bases, with 13 bases sitting between them. CDR3 nucleotide sequence: TGCGCCAGCAGCTTGGAACCACAGGGAGGCAAAAACATTCAGTACTTC. As protein: CASSLEPQGGKNIQYF.